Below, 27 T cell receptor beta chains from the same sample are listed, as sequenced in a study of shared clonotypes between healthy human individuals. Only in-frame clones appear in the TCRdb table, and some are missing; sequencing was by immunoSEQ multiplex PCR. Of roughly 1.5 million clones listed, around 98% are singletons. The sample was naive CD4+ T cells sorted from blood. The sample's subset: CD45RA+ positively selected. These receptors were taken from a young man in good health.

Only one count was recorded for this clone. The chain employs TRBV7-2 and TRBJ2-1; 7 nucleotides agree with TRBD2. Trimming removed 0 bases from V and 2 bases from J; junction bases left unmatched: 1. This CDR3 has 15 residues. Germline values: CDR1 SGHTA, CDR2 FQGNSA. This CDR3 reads CASSLALAAYNEQFF. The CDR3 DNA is TGTGCCAGCAGCTTAGCCCTAGCGGCCTACAATGAGCAGTTCTTC.

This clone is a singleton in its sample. DNA of the CDR3: TGCGCCAGCAGCCCAACGGGGGGCCGCTACGAGCAGTACTTC. Residues: CASSPTGGRYEQYF. The chain links TRBV5-1 to TRBJ2-7, with D perhaps TRBD2 (7 bases). Trimming took 4 bases from V and 3 from J, leaving 14 bases between them. The CDR3 length is 14 residues. Germline loops: CDR1 SGHRS, CDR2 YFSETQ.

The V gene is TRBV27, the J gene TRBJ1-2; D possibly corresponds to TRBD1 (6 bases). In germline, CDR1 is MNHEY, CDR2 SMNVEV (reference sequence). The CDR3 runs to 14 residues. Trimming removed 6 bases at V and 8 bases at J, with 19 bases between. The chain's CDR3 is CASRLSGTRDGYTF. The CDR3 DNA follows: TGTGCCAGCAGACTGTCCGGGACAAGAGACGGCTACACCTTC.

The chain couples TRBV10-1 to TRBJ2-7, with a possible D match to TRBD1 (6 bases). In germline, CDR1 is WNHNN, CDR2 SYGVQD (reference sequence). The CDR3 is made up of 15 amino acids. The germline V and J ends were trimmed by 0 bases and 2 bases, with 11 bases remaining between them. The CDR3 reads CASSESGGRTYEQYF. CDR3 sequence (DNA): TGCGCCAGCAGTGAGTCAGGGGGTCGGACCTACGAGCAGTACTTC.

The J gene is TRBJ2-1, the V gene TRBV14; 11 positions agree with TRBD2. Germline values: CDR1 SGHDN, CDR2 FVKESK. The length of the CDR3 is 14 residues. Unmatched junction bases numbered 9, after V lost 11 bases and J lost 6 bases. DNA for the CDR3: TGTGCCTCAGAGGGTCTAGCGGGAGGCAATGAGCAGTTCTTC. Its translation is CASEGLAGGNEQFF.

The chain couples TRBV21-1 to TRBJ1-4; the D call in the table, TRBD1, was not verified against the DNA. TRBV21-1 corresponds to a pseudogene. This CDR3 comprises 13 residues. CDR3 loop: CASSGRTGGQGIF. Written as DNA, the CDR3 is TGTGCCAGCAGCGGACGGACGGGTGGACAGGGGATTTTT.

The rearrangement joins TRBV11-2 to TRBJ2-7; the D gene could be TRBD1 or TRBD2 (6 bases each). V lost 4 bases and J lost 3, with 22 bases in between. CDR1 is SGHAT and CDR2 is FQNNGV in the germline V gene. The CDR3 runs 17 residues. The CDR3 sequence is CASSSRGGSPGHYEQYF. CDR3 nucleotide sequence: TGTGCCAGCAGCTCGCGAGGGGGGTCGCCGGGACACTACGAGCAGTACTTC.

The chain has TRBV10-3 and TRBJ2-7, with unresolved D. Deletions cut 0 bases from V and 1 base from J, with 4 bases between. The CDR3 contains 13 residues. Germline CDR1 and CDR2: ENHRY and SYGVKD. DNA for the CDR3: TGTGCCATCAGTGAGTCATTGTCCTACGAGCAGTACTTC. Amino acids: CAISESLSYEQYF.

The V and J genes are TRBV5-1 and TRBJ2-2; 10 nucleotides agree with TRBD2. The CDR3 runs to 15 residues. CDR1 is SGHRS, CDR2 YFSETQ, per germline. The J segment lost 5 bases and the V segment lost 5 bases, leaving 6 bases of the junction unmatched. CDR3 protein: CASRTTSGLTGELFF. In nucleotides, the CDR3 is TGCGCCAGCAGGACGACTAGCGGGTTAACCGGGGAGCTGTTTTTT. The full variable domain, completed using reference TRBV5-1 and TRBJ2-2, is KAGVTQTPRYLIKTRGQQVTLSCSPISGHRSVSWYQQTPGQGLQFLFEYFSETQRNKGNFPGRFSGRQFSNSRSEMNVSTLELGDSALYLCASRTTSGLTGELFFGEGSRLTVL.

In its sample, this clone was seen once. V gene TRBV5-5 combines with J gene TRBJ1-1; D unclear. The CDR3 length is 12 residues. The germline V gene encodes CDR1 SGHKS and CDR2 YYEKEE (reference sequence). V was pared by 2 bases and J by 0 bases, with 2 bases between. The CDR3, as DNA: TGTGCCAGCAGCTTCCTGAACACTGAAGCTTTCTTT. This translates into CASSFLNTEAFF.

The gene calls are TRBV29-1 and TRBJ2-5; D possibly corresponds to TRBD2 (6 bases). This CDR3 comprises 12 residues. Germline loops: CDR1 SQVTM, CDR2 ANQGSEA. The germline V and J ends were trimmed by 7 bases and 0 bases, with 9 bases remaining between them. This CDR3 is CSAAGYQETQYF. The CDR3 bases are TGCAGCGCGGCGGGATACCAAGAGACCCAGTACTTC.

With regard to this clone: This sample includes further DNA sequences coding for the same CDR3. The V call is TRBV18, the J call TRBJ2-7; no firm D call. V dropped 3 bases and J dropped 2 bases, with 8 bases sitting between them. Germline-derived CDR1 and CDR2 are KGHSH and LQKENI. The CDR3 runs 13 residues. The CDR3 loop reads CASSPLGTYEQYF. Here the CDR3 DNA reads TGTGCCAGCTCACCTCTGGGGACCTACGAGCAGTACTTC.

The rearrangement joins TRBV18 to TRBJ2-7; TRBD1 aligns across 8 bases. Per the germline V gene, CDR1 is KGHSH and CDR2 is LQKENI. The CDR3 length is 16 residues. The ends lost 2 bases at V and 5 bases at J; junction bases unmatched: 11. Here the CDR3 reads CASSPTSGGQDNEQYF. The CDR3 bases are TGTGCCAGCTCACCAACGTCAGGGGGACAGGACAACGAGCAGTACTTC.

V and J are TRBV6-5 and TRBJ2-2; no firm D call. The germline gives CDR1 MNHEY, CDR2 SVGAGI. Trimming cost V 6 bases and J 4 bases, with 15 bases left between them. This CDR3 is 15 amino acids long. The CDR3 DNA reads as TGTGCCAGCAGGCAAGTTCTGTCTGCCACCGGGGAGCTGTTTTTT. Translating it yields CASRQVLSATGELFF.

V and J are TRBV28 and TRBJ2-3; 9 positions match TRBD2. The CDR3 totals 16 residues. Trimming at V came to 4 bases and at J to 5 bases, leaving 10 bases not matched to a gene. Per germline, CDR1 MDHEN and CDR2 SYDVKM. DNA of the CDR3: TGTGCCAGCAGTTCGGTGGGACTAGCCCCTCAAGATACGCAGTATTTT. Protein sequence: CASSSVGLAPQDTQYF. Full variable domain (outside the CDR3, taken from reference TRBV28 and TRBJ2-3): DVKVTQSSRYLVKRTGEKVFLECVQDMDHENMFWYRQDPGLGLRLIYFSYDVKMKEKGDIPEGYSVSREKKERFSLILESASTNQTSMYLCASSSVGLAPQDTQYFGPGTRLTVL.

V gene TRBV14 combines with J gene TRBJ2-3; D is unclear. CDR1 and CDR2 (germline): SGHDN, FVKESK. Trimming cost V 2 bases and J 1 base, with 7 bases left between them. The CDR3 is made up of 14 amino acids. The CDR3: CASSQKDRTDTQYF. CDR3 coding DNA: TGTGCCAGCAGCCAAAAGGATCGCACAGATACGCAGTATTTT.

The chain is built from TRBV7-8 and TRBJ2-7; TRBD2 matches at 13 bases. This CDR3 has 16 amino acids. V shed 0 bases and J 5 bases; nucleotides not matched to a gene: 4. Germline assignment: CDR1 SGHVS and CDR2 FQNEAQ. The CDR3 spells CASSLAPGLAGNEQYF. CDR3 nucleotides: TGTGCCAGCAGCTTAGCCCCGGGACTAGCGGGAAACGAGCAGTACTTC. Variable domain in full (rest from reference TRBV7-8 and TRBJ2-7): GAGVSQSPRYKVAKRGQDVALRCDPISGHVSLFWYQQALGQGPEFLTYFQNEAQLDKSGLPSDRFFAERPEGSVSTLKIQRTQQEDSAVYLCASSLAPGLAGNEQYFGPGTRLTVT.

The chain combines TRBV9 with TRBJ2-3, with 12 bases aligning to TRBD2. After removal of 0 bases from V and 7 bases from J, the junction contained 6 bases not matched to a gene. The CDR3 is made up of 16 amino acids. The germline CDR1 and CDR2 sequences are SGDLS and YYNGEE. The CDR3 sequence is CASSVDATSGSYTQYF. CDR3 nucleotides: TGTGCCAGCAGCGTAGATGCGACTAGCGGGAGTTATACGCAGTATTTT.

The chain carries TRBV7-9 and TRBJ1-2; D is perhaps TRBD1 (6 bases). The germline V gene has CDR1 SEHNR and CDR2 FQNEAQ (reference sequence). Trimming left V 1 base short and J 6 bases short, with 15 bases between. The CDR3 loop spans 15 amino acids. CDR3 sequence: CASSLDPSGGDGYTF. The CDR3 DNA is TGTGCCAGCAGCTTAGATCCCAGCGGGGGCGATGGCTACACCTTC.

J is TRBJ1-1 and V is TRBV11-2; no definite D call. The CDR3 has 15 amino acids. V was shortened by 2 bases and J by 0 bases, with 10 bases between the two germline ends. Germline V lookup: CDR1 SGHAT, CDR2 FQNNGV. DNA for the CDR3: TGTGCCAGCAGCTTATTCCCCACCATGAACACTGAAGCTTTCTTT. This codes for CASSLFPTMNTEAFF.

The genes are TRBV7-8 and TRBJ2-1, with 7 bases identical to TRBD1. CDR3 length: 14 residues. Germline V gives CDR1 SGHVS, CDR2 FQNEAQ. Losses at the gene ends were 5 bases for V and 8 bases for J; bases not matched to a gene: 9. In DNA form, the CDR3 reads TGTGCCAGCAGCAATAGACAGGGTAACTATGAGCAGTTCTTC. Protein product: CASSNRQGNYEQFF. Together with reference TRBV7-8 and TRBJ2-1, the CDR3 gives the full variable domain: GAGVSQSPRYKVAKRGQDVALRCDPISGHVSLFWYQQALGQGPEFLTYFQNEAQLDKSGLPSDRFFAERPEGSVSTLKIQRTQQEDSAVYLCASSNRQGNYEQFFGPGTRLTVL.

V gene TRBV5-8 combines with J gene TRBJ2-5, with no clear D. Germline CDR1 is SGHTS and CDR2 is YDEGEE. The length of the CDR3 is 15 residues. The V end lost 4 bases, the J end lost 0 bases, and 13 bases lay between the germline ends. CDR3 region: CASSGRTSYQETQYF. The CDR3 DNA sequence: TGTGCCAGCAGCGGAAGGACGAGTTACCAAGAGACCCAGTACTTC.

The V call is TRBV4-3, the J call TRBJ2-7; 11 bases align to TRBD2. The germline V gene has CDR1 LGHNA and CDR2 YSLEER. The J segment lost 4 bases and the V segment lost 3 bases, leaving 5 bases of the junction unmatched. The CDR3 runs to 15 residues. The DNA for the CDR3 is TGCGCCAGCAGCCACAGCACTAGCGGGAGTTACGAGCAGTACTTC. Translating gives CASSHSTSGSYEQYF.

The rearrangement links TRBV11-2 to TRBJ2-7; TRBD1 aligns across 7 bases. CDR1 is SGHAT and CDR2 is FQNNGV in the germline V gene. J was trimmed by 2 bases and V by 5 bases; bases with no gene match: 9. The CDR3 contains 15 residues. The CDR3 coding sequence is TGTGCCAGCAGCAATCTTCGTCAGGGGGCCTACGAGCAGTACTTC. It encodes CASSNLRQGAYEQYF.

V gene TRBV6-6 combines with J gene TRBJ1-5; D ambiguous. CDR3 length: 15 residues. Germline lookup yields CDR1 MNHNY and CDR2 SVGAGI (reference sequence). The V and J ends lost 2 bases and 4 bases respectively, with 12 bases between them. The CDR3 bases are TGTGCCAGCAGTTACGAGGGAAGGCCTAATCAGCCCCAGCATTTT. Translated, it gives CASSYEGRPNQPQHF.

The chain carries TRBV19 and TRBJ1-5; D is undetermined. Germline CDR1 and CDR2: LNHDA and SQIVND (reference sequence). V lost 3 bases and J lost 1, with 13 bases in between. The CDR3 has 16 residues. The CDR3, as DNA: TGTGCCAGTAGTATGTCTGGACGGATGAGCAATCAGCCCCAGCATTTT. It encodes CASSMSGRMSNQPQHF.

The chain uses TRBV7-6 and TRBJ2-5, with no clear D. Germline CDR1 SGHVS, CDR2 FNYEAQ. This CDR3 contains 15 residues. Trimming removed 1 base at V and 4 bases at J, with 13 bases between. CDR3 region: CASSLGGGTAETQYF. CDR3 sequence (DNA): TGTGCCAGCAGCTTAGGCGGCGGAACGGCAGAGACCCAGTACTTC. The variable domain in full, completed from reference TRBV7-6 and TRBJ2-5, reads GAGVSQSPRYKVTKRGQDVALRCDPISGHVSLYWYRQALGQGPEFLTYFNYEAQQDKSGLPNDRFSAERPEGSISTLTIQRTEQRDSAMYRCASSLGGGTAETQYFGPGTRLLVL.